These T cell receptor beta chains were read from a single sample in a study of cytomegalovirus exposure and HLA in healthy donors. TCRdb keeps only in-frame clones here, not all; method: immunoSEQ multiplex PCR. The clone table shows 95,000 to 150,000 clones, with the ten largest holding under 1.3%. The sequenced sample consisted of PBMCs. These receptors were obtained from a man younger than 35 in good health and CMV-seronegative. CDR3s include the opening cysteine and the closing phenylalanine or tryptophan. The D gene is left open where the match is weak.

v_gene	d_gene	j_gene	CDR3aa	CDR3nt
TRBV6-5	TRBD2	TRBJ2-7	CASSYYASGNTYEQYF	TGTGCCAGCAGTTACTATGCCAGCGGGAACACCTACGAGCAGTACTTC
TRBV18	NA	TRBJ1-5	CASSPINSQGPYQPQHF	TGTGCCAGCTCACCAATAAATTCCCAGGGGCCTTATCAGCCCCAGCATTTT
TRBV28	NA	TRBJ1-5	CASSLQGMGNQPQHF	TGTGCCAGCAGTTTACAGGGGATGGGCAATCAGCCCCAGCATTTT
TRBV9	NA	TRBJ1-2	CASSPRINNYGYTF	TGTGCCAGCAGCCCGCGGATCAATAACTATGGCTACACCTTC
TRBV6-5	TRBD2	TRBJ2-3	CASNCSSGGPDTQYF	TGTGCCAGTAACTGTTCTAGCGGGGGGCCAGATACGCAGTATTTT
TRBV19	TRBD1	TRBJ1-3	CASSLRQGGIYF	TGTGCCAGTAGTCTTCGACAGGGAGGCATATATTTT
TRBV15	NA	TRBJ2-3	CAIPTGREDTQYF	TGTGCCATACCGACAGGTCGCGAGGATACGCAGTATTTT
TRBV19	NA	TRBJ1-5	CASRFGGAANQPQHF	TGTGCCAGTAGGTTCGGGGGGGCAGCAAATCAGCCCCAGCATTTT
TRBV6-4	TRBD1	TRBJ1-1	CASSNRGITEAFF	TGTGCCAGCAGTAACAGGGGGATCACTGAAGCTTTCTTT
TRBV30	NA	TRBJ2-1	CAWSVRARGQEQFF	TGTGCCTGGAGTGTACGGGCCCGCGGACAGGAGCAGTTCTTC
TRBV7-9	NA	TRBJ2-7	CASSSYYEQYF	TGTGCCAGCAGCTCCTACTACGAGCAGTACTTC
TRBV5-6	TRBD1	TRBJ2-1	CASSTGQGYNEQFF	TGTGCCAGCAGCACGGGACAGGGATACAATGAGCAGTTCTTC
TRBV18	NA	TRBJ2-1	CASSPPAGPYNEQFF	TGTGCCAGCTCACCACCAGCGGGCCCTTACAATGAGCAGTTCTTC
TRBV6-5	TRBD1	TRBJ2-1	CASWDRGSYNEQFF	TGTGCCAGTTGGGACAGGGGCTCCTACAATGAGCAGTTCTTC
TRBV27	NA	TRBJ2-3	CASSTVNTQYF	TGTGCCAGCAGTACGGTGAATACGCAGTATTTT
TRBV15	TRBD1	TRBJ1-2	CATSRDRVVRNYGYTF	TGTGCCACCAGCAGGGACAGGGTAGTTCGGAACTATGGCTACACCTTC
TRBV13	TRBD2	TRBJ2-2	CASSPTSAENTGELFF	TGTGCCAGCAGCCCTACTAGCGCGGAGAACACCGGGGAGCTGTTTTTT
TRBV25-1	NA	TRBJ2-3	CASSFTSTQYF	TGTGCCAGCAGTTTCACATCTACGCAGTATTTT
TRBV20-1	NA	TRBJ1-2	CSAYDSEGYTF	TGCAGTGCTTATGATTCGGAGGGCTACACCTTC
TRBV5-1	NA	TRBJ2-7	CASSLGRTANSYEQYF	TGCGCCAGCAGCTTGGGCAGGACAGCAAACTCCTACGAGCAGTACTTC
TRBV15	NA	TRBJ1-4	CATSRDRVVTEKLFF	TGTGCCACCAGCAGAGACAGGGTCGTTACTGAAAAACTGTTTTTT
TRBV19	TRBD1	TRBJ1-1	CASKRDRGLGDTEAFF	TGTGCCAGTAAGAGGGACAGGGGGCTAGGGGACACTGAAGCTTTCTTT
TRBV15	NA	TRBJ2-7	CATSRDVASYEQYF	TGTGCCACCAGCAGAGATGTGGCATCTTACGAGCAGTACTTC
TRBV19	TRBD2	TRBJ2-3	CASSLAGYTDTQYF	TGTGCCAGTAGTCTAGCGGGATACACAGATACGCAGTATTTT
TRBV25-1	NA	TRBJ2-7	CASEAGWQYF	TGTGCCAGCGAGGCGGGCTGGCAGTACTTC
TRBV18	NA	TRBJ1-5	CASSPAEGDLGQPQHF	TGTGCCAGCTCACCAGCCGAGGGAGACCTTGGTCAGCCCCAGCATTTT
TRBV29-1	TRBD1	TRBJ1-2	CSVTGGANYGYTF	TGCAGCGTTACAGGGGGAGCAAACTATGGCTACACCTTC
TRBV29-1	NA	TRBJ2-1	CSVTLTGLALYNEQFF	TGCAGCGTCACGCTGACTGGTCTAGCGCTATACAATGAGCAGTTCTTC
TRBV9	TRBD1	TRBJ1-3	CASSDRPGTAGNTIYF	TGTGCCAGCAGCGATCGGCCCGGGACAGCTGGAAACACCATATATTTT
TRBV5-1	NA	TRBJ1-4	CASSLTGNNEKLFF	TGCGCCAGCAGCTTGACAGGCAATAATGAAAAACTGTTTTTT
TRBV5-1	TRBD2	TRBJ2-5	CASSLENSGRALETQYF	TGCGCCAGCAGCTTGGAAAATAGCGGGAGGGCCTTGGAGACCCAGTACTTC
TRBV13	NA	TRBJ2-1	CASSLQVRYNEQFF	TGTGCCAGCAGCTTACAGGTACGGTACAATGAGCAGTTCTTC
TRBV19	NA	TRBJ1-1	CASRPGQRDRKAFF	TGTGCCAGTAGACCGGGCCAGCGGGACCGGAAAGCTTTCTTT
TRBV27	TRBD1	TRBJ1-2	CASSLLGQIWNPFLDNYGYTF	TGTGCCAGCAGTTTATTGGGACAGATATGGAATCCCTTCTTAGATAACTATGGCTACACCTTC
TRBV10-2	TRBD1	TRBJ1-4	CASQFGQGGTNEKLFF	TGCGCCAGTCAGTTCGGACAGGGGGGAACTAATGAAAAACTGTTTTTT
TRBV28	TRBD1	TRBJ1-4	CASRTTGQHEKLFF	TGTGCCAGCAGAACGACAGGGCAGCATGAAAAACTGTTTTTT
TRBV28	TRBD1	TRBJ1-5	CASRSTQGLGQPQHF	TGTGCCAGCAGATCAACACAGGGGTTAGGTCAGCCCCAGCATTTT
TRBV6-5	NA	TRBJ1-5	CASSRGAGNQPQHF	TGTGCCAGCAGTAGGGGCGCGGGCAATCAGCCCCAGCATTTT
TRBV5-1	NA	TRBJ2-3	CASSLVLARTDTQYF	TGCGCCAGCAGCTTGGTGCTAGCGAGGACAGATACGCAGTATTTT
TRBV5-1	NA	TRBJ2-5	CASSLRQETQYF	TGCGCCAGCAGCTTACGGCAAGAGACCCAGTACTTC
TRBV6-5	NA	TRBJ2-1	CASRHSYNEQFF	TGTGCCAGCAGACACTCCTACAATGAGCAGTTCTTC
TRBV19	TRBD2	TRBJ2-7	CASSPGTSGGADEQYF	TGTGCCAGTAGCCCCGGGACTAGCGGGGGGGCCGACGAGCAGTACTTC
TRBV30	TRBD2	TRBJ2-3	CAWTSGGEADTQYF	TGTGCCTGGACTAGCGGGGGGGAGGCAGATACGCAGTATTTT
TRBV6-5	NA	TRBJ1-1	CASSYSSENTEAFF	TGTGCCAGCAGTTACTCGTCAGAGAACACTGAAGCTTTCTTT
TRBV30	TRBD1	TRBJ2-7	CAWSEGQAYYEQYF	TGTGCCTGGAGTGAAGGACAGGCTTACTACGAGCAGTACTTC
TRBV6-5	TRBD1	TRBJ1-5	CASSPDRGRQPQHF	TGTGCCAGCAGCCCCGACAGGGGGAGGCAGCCCCAGCATTTT
TRBV19	TRBD1	TRBJ1-6	CASSVRDRNSPLHF	TGTGCCAGTAGTGTCCGGGACAGGAATTCACCCCTCCACTTT
TRBV10-3	TRBD1	TRBJ1-2	CASKGGQGDGYTF	TGTGCCTCAAAGGGGGGACAGGGGGATGGCTACACCTTC
TRBV6-5	TRBD2	TRBJ2-7	CASRLAGVSSYEQYF	TGCGCCAGCAGACTAGCGGGGGTAAGCTCCTACGAGCAGTACTTC
TRBV7-9	TRBD2	TRBJ2-3	CASSTRTSGSITDTQYF	TGTGCCAGCAGCACGCGGACTAGCGGGAGTATCACAGATACGCAGTATTTT
TRBV4-1	NA	TRBJ2-3	CASSHPGQGGTDTQYF	TGCGCCAGCAGCCATCCTGGACAGGGAGGGACAGATACGCAGTATTTT
TRBV5-6	NA	TRBJ1-1	CASSLGPGATPTIFGAFF	TGTGCCAGCAGCTTGGGGCCAGGGGCGACCCCAACGATTTTCGGAGCTTTCTTT
TRBV18	NA	TRBJ1-2	CASSPYQVVRNYGYTF	TGTGCCAGCTCACCATACCAGGTGGTACGGAACTATGGCTACACCTTC
TRBV9	NA	TRBJ2-3	CASSVGWRTSTDTQYF	TGTGCCAGCAGCGTAGGTTGGCGGACTAGCACAGATACGCAGTATTTT
TRBV19	NA	TRBJ2-7	CASSMGGPSSYEQYF	TGTGCCAGTAGTATGGGCGGGCCAAGCTCCTACGAGCAGTACTTC
TRBV7-9	TRBD2	TRBJ2-1	CASNPRGGSYNEQFF	TGTGCCAGCAACCCGCGGGGGGGGTCTTACAATGAGCAGTTCTTC
TRBV5-1	NA	TRBJ2-3	CASSPAGRGVSQDTQYF	TGCGCCAGCAGCCCGGCCGGGAGAGGGGTCTCACAAGATACGCAGTATTTT
TRBV27	NA	TRBJ1-1	CASSLDSYSEAFF	TGTGCCAGCAGTTTGGACTCCTATTCCGAAGCTTTCTTT
TRBV6-1	NA	TRBJ1-6	CASKRDFGNNSPLHF	TGTGCCAGCAAAAGGGACTTCGGGAATAATTCACCCCTCCACTTT